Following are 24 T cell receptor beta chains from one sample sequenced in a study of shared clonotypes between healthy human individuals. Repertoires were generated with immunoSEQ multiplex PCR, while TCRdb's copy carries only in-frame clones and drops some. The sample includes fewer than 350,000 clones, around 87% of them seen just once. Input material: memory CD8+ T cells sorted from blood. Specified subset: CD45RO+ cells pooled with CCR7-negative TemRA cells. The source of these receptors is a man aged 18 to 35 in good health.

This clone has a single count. CDR3: CASSSEVNTEAFF. The CDR3 DNA sequence: TGTGCCAGCAGCTCCGAGGTGAACACTGAAGCTTTCTTT. V gene TRBV7-3 combines with J gene TRBJ1-1; D is unclear. Trimming took 4 bases from V and 0 from J, leaving 6 bases between them. This CDR3 has 13 residues. Germline loops: CDR1 SGHTA, CDR2 FQGTGA.

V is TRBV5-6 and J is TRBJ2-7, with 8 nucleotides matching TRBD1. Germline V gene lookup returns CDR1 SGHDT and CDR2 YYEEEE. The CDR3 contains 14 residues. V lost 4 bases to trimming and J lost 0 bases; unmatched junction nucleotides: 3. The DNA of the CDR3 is TGTGCCAGCAGCGCGGGACAGGACTCCTACGAGCAGTACTTC. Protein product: CASSAGQDSYEQYF.

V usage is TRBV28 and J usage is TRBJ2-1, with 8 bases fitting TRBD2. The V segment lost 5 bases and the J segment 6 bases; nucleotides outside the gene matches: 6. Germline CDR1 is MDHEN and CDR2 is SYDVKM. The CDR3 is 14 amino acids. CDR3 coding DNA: TGTGCCAGCAGTCTTGCGGGGGGTAGCAATGAGCAGTTCTTC. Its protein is CASSLAGGSNEQFF.

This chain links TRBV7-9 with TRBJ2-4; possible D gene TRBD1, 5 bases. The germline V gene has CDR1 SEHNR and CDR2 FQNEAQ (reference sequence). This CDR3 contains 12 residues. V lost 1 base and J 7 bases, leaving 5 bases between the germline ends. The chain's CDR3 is CASSLEGNIQYF. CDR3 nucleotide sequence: TGTGCCAGCAGCTTAGAGGGGAACATTCAGTACTTC. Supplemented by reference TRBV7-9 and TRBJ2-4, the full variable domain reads DTGVSQNPRHKITKRGQNVTFRCDPISEHNRLYWYRQTLGQGPEFLTYFQNEAQLEKSRLLSDRFSAERPKGSFSTLEIQRTEQGDSAMYLCASSLEGNIQYFGAGTRLSVL.

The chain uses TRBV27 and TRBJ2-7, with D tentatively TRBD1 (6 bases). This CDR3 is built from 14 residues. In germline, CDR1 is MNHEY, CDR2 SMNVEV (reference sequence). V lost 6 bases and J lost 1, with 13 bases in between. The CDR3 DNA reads TGTGCCAGCAGCGTGGACAGTTTATCCTACGAGCAGTACTTC. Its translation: CASSVDSLSYEQYF.

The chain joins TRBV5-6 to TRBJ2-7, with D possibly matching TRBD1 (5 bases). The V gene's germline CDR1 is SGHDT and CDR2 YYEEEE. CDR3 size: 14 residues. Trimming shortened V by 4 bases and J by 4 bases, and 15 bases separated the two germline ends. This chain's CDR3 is CASSPIGDGYEQYF. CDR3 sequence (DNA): TGTGCCAGCAGCCCAATAGGGGATGGGTACGAGCAGTACTTC.

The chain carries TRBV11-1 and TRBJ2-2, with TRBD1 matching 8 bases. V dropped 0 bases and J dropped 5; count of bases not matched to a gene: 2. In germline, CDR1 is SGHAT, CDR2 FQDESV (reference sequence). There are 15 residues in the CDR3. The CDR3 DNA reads TGTGCCAGCAGCTTAGCCAGGGGGCAGACCGGGGAGCTGTTTTTT. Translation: CASSLARGQTGELFF.

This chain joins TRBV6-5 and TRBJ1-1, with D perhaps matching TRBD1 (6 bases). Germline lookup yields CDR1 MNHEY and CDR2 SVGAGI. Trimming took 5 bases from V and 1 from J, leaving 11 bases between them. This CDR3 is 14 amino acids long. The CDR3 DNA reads TGTGCCAGCAGTCCTCAGGGGACGAACACTGAAGCTTTCTTT. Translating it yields CASSPQGTNTEAFF.

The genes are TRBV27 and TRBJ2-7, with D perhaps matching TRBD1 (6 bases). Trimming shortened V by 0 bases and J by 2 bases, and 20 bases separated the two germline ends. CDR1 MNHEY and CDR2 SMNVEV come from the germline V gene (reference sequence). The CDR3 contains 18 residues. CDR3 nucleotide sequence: TGTGCCAGCAGTTTATCATGGAGAACCGGGACATCAACCTACGAGCAGTACTTC. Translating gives CASSLSWRTGTSTYEQYF.

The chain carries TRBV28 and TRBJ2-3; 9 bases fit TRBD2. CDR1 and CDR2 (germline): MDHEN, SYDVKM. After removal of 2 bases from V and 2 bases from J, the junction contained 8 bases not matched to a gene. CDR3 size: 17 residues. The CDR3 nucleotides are TGTGCCAGCAGTTTAAGCCCGACTAGCGGAGACACAGATACGCAGTATTTT. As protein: CASSLSPTSGDTDTQYF.

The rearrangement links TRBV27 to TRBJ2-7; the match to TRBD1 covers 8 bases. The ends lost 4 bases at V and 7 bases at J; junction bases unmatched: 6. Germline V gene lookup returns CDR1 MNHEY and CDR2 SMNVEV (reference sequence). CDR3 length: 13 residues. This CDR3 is CASSSGQGWEQYF. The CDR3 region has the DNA TGTGCCAGCAGTTCCGGACAGGGTTGGGAGCAGTACTTC.

The CDR3 sequence is CASSHPTRGNEAFF. DNA for the CDR3: TGCGCCAGCAGCCATCCAACCAGGGGTAATGAAGCTTTCTTT. The chain uses TRBV4-1 and TRBJ1-1, with a tentative D call TRBD1 (6 bases). The V gene lost 3 bases and the J gene lost 7 bases, with 15 bases spanning the gap. Germline V lookup: CDR1 MGHRA, CDR2 YSYEKL. The CDR3 is 14 amino acids.

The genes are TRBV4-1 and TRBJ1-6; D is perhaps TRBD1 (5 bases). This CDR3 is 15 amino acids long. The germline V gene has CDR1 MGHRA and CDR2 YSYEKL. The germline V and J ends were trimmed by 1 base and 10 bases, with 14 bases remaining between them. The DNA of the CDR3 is TGCGCCAGCAGCCAAGTTACGGACATTTCCTCACCCCTCCACTTT. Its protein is CASSQVTDISSPLHF.

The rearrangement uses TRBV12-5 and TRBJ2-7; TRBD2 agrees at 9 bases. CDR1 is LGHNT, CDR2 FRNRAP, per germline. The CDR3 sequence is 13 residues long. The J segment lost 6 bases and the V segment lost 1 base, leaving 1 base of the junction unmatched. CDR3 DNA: TGTGCTAGTGGTTTGGGGGGACTAGCCGAGCAGTACTTC. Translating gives CASGLGGLAEQYF. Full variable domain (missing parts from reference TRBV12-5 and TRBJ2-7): DARVTQTPRHKVTEMGQEVTMRCQPILGHNTVFWYRQTMMQGLELLAYFRNRAPLDDSGMPKDRFSAEMPDATLATLKIQPSEPRDSAVYFCASGLGGLAEQYFGPGTRLTVT.

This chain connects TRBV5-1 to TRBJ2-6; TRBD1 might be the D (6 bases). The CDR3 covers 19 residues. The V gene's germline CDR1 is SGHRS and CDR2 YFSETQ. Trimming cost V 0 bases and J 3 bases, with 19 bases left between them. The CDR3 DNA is TGCGCCAGCAGCTTGGCGGGACACGCTACCTTCGTTGGGGCCAACGTCCTGACTTTC. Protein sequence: CASSLAGHATFVGANVLTF. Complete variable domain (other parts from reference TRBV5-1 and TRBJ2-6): KAGVTQTPRYLIKTRGQQVTLSCSPISGHRSVSWYQQTPGQGLQFLFEYFSETQRNKGNFPGRFSGRQFSNSRSEMNVSTLELGDSALYLCASSLAGHATFVGANVLTFGAGSRLTVL.

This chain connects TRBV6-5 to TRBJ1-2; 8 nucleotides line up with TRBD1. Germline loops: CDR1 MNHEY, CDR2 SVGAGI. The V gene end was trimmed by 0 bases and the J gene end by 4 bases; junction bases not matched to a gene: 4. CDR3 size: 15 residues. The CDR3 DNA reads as TGTGCCAGCAGTTACTCGAAGGGGACAGGCTATGGCTACACCTTC. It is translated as CASSYSKGTGYGYTF.

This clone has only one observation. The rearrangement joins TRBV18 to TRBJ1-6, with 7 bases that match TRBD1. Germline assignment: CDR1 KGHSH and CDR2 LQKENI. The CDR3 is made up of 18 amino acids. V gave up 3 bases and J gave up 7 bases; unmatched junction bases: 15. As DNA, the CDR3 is TGTGCCAGCTCACCTAGACAGGGTGAGGGTTTTTGGAATTCACCCCTCCACTTT. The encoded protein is CASSPRQGEGFWNSPLHF.

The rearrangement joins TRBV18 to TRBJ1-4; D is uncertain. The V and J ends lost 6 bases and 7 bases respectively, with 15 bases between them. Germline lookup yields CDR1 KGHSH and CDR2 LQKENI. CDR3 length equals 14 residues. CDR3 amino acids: CASSPTGWGEKLFF. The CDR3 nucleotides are TGTGCCAGCTCGCCGACGGGTTGGGGTGAAAAACTGTTTTTT.

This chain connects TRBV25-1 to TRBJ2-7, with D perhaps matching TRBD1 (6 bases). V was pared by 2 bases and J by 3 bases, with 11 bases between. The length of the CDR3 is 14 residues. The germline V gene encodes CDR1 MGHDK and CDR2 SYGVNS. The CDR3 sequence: CASSEVRTDYEQYF. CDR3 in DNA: TGTGCCAGCAGTGAAGTTCGGACAGACTACGAGCAGTACTTC.

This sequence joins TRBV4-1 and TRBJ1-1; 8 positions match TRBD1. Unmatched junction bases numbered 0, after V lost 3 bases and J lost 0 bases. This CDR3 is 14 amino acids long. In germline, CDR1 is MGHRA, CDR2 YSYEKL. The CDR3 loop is CASSQDRVNTEAFF. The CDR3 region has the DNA TGCGCCAGCAGCCAGGACAGGGTGAACACTGAAGCTTTCTTT.

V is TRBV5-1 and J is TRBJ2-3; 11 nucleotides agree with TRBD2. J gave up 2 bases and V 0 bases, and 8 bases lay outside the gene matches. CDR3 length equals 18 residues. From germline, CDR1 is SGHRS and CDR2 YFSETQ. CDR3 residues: CASSLGTSGPYLTDTQYF. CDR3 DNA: TGCGCCAGCAGCTTGGGGACTAGCGGGCCCTACCTCACAGATACGCAGTATTTT.

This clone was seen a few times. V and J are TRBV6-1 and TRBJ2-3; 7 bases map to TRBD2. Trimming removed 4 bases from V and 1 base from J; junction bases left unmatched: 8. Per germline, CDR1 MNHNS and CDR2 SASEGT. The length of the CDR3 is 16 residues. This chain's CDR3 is CASSVWLAVGTDTQYF. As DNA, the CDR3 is TGTGCCAGCAGTGTCTGGCTAGCGGTTGGCACAGATACGCAGTATTTT.

In DNA, the CDR3 is TGCAGCGTTGGTGCGAGAGGACTAGCTAATGAAAAACTGTTTTTT. Translating gives CSVGARGLANEKLFF. This chain links TRBV29-1 with TRBJ1-4, with D unclear. The V end was cut by 4 bases, the J end by 3 bases, with 15 bases between. The CDR3 is 15 residues long. Germline values: CDR1 SQVTM, CDR2 ANQGSEA.

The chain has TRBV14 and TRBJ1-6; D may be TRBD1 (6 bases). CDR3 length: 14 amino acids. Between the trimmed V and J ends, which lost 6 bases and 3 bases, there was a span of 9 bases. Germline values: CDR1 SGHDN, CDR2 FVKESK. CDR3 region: CASREGGYNSPLHF. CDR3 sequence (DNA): TGTGCCAGCAGAGAGGGGGGCTATAATTCACCCCTCCACTTT. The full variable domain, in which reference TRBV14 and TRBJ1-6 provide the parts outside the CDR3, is EAGVTQFPSHSVIEKGQTVTLRCDPISGHDNLYWYRRVMGKEIKFLLHFVKESKQDESGMPNNRFLAERTGGTYSTLKVQPAELEDSGVYFCASREGGYNSPLHFGNGTRLTVT.